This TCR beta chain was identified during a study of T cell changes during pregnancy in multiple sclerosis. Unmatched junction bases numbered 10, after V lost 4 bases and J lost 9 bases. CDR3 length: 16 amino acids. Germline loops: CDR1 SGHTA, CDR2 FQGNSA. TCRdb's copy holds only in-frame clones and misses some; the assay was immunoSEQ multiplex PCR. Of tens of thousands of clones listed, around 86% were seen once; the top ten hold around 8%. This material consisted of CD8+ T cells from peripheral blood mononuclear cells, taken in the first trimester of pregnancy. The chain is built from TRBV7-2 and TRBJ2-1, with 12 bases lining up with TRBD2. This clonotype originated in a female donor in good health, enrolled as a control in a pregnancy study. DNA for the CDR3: TGTGCCAGCAGCTCCGCCGGGCTAGCGGGGGGGGCTGAGCAGTTCTTC. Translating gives CASSSAGLAGGAEQFF.